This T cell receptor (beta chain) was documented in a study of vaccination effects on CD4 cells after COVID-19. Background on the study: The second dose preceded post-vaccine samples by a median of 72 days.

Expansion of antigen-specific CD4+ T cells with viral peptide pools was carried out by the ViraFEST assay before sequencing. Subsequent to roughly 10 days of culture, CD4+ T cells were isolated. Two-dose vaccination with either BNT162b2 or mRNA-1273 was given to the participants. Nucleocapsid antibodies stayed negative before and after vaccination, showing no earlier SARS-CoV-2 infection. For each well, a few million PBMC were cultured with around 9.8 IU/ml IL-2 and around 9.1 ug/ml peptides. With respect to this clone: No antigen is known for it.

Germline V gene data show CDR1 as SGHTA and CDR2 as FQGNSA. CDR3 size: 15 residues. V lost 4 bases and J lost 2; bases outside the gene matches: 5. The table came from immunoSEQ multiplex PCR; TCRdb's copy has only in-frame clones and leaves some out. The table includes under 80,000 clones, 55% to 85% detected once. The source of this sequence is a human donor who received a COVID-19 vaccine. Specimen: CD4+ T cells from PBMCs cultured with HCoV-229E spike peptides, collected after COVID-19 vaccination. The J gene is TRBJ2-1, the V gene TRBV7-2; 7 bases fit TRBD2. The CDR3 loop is CASSSAGVTYNEQFF. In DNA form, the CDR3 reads TGTGCCAGCAGCTCTGCGGGGGTAACCTACAATGAGCAGTTCTTC.